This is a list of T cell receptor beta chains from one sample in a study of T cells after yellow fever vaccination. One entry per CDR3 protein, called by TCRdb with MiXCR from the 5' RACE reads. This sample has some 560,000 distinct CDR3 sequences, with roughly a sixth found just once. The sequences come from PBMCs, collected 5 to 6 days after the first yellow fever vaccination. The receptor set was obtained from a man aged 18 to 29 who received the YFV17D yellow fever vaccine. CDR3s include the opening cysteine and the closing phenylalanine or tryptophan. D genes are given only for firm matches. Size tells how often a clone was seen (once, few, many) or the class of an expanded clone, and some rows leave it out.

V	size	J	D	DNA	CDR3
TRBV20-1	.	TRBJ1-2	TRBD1	TGCAGTGCTTCTAGGACAGGGGAGCTCTATGGCTACACCTTC	CSASRTGELYGYTF
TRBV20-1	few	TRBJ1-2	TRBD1	TGCAGTGCTAGCAAGACAGGGGGGGACTATGGCTACACCTTC	CSASKTGGDYGYTF
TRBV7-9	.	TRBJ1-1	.	TGTGCCAGCAGCTCAACGGGCGAAGCTTTCTTT	CASSSTGEAFF
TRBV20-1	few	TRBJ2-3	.	TGCAGTGCTCTCGAACCCACAGATACGCAGTATTTT	CSALEPTDTQYF
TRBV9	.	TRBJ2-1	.	TGTGCCAGCGGGGTTATGGGCAATGAGCAGTTCTTC	CASGVMGNEQFF
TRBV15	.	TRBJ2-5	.	TGTGCCACCAGCAGAGGGGGTAGCCTCCAAGAGACCCAGTACTTC	CATSRGGSLQETQYF
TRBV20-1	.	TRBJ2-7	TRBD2	TGCAGTGCTAGAGATTGGACTAGCGGGCGACAGTACTTC	CSARDWTSGRQYF
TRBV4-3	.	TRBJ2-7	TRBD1	TGCGCCAGCAGCCAGGAACGGGACAGGGGATACGAGCAGTACTTC	CASSQERDRGYEQYF
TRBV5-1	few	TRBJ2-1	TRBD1	TGCGCCAGCATGGGAACAGGGGGGAAGAATGAGCAGTTCTTC	CASMGTGGKNEQFF
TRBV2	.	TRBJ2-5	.	TGTGCCAGCAGTCGGGACCCAGGGGAGACCCAGTACTTC	CASSRDPGETQYF
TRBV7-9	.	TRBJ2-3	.	TGTGCCAGCAGCTTACGGGGGGCGGGATCAGATACGCAGTATTTT	CASSLRGAGSDTQYF
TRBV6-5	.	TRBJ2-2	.	TGTGCCAGCAGTTACACGGGAACCGGGGAGCTGTTTTTT	CASSYTGTGELFF
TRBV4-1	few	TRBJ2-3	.	TGCGCCAGCAGCCAAGATCCCCCACCTAGCACAGATACGCAGTATTTT	CASSQDPPPSTDTQYF
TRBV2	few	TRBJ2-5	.	TGTGCCAGCAGTGAACTTACGGGGTATTCTCGGGGAGAGACCCAGTACTTC	CASSELTGYSRGETQYF
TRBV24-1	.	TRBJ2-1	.	TGTGCCACCAGTGATTCCCCGTACAATGAGCAGTTCTTC	CATSDSPYNEQFF
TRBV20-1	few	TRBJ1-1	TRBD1	TGCAGTGCTAGCGACCCCCAGGGGGCCGACACTGAAGCTTTCTTT	CSASDPQGADTEAFF
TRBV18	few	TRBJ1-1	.	TGTGCCAGCTCACCATGGGACATGACGAACACTGAAGCTTTCTTT	CASSPWDMTNTEAFF
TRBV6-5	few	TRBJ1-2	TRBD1	TGTGCCAGCAGTTACATGTGGGACAGCCGCGGCTACACCTTC	CASSYMWDSRGYTF
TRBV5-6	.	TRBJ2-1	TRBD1	TGTGCCAGCAGCATCTCCGGGACAGGTATTGAGCAGTTCTTC	CASSISGTGIEQFF
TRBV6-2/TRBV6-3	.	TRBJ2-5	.	TGTGCCACCCTCACCCGGGACTACCAAGAGACCCAGTACTTC	CATLTRDYQETQYF
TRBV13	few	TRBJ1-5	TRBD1	TGTGCCAGCAGCTTAGGGCTGGGACAGAATCAGCCCCAGCATTTT	CASSLGLGQNQPQHF
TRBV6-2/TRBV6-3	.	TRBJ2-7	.	TGTGCCAGCAGTTACAACGGGGCATTCGAGCAGTACTTC	CASSYNGAFEQYF
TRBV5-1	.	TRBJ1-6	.	TGCGCCAGCAGCTTGGGGGCGAATAAAAATTCACCCCTCCACTTT	CASSLGANKNSPLHF
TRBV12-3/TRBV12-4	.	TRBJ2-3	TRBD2	TGTGCCAGCAGCTTAGGGCGGGGGGGTAGTCCCGACAGCACAGATACGCAGTATTTT	CASSLGRGGSPDSTDTQYF
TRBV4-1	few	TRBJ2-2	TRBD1	TGCGCCAGCAGCCATTCCGGGACAGGGGGCTTCAACACCGGGGAGCTGTTTTTT	CASSHSGTGGFNTGELFF
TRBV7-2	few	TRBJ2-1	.	TGTGCCAGCAGCTTAATGGGGCCTGGGTATGAGCAGTTCTTC	CASSLMGPGYEQFF
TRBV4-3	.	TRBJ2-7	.	TGCGCCAGCAGCCAAAATTCCGGGCCCTACTACGAGCAGTACTTC	CASSQNSGPYYEQYF
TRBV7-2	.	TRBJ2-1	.	TGTGCCAGCAGCCCTGAGGTGGCGGGGGCGTACAATGAGCAGTTCTTC	CASSPEVAGAYNEQFF
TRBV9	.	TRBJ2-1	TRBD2	TGTGCCAGCAGCAACGGACTAGCGGCCCCCAATGAGCAGTTCTTC	CASSNGLAAPNEQFF